A single sample gave rise to the 6 T cell receptor beta chains below, sequenced in a study of T cells in narcolepsy. The data were produced by immunoSEQ multiplex PCR, yet TCRdb's version contains in-frame clones alone and is incomplete. The sample yields some 30,000 clones, around four fifths seen once. The specimen sequenced was CD45RA- memory CD4+ T cells from PBMCs. Receptors were obtained from a human donor with narcolepsy.

The chain has TRBV11-3 and TRBJ1-1, with 8 positions matching TRBD1. CDR3 length: 14 amino acids. The trim removed 3 bases at V and 7 bases at J, leaving 7 bases unmatched. Germline CDR1 SGHNT, CDR2 YENEEA. The CDR3 loop reads CASSFRGREVEAFF. In nucleotides, the CDR3 is TGTGCCAGCAGCTTCAGGGGGCGGGAGGTTGAAGCTTTCTTT.

This chain connects TRBV6-6 to TRBJ1-4; 8 positions agree with TRBD1. V was pared by 5 bases and J by 4 bases, with 3 bases of the junction left unmatched. Germline CDR1 and CDR2: MNHNY and SVGAGI (reference sequence). The CDR3 is 14 residues long. CDR3 nucleotide sequence: TGTGCCAGCAGTCGCGGACAGGGTAATGAAAAACTGTTTTTT. This sequence encodes CASSRGQGNEKLFF.

This rearrangement joins TRBV5-1 to TRBJ1-1; D is unresolved. The CDR3 has 13 amino acids. Trimming pared 1 base from V and 1 base from J, leaving 5 bases between. Germline values: CDR1 SGHRS, CDR2 YFSETQ. CDR3 nucleotide sequence: TGCGCCAGCAGCTTGTCCAGGAACACTGAAGCTTTCTTT. Protein product: CASSLSRNTEAFF.

This clone is a singleton in its sample. This chain links TRBV27 with TRBJ1-1, with 7 nucleotides matching TRBD1. There are 16 residues in the CDR3. V was pared by 5 bases and J by 1 base, with 10 bases of the junction left unmatched. CDR1 and CDR2 from the germline V gene are MNHEY and SMNVEV (reference sequence). The CDR3 protein is CASSPHRTGGNTEAFF. CDR3 DNA sequence: TGTGCCAGCAGTCCACATCGGACAGGTGGGAACACTGAAGCTTTCTTT.

This clone has a handful of counts. This rearrangement joins TRBV6-6 to TRBJ1-2, with no clear D. The V gene's germline CDR1 is MNHNY and CDR2 SVGAGI (reference sequence). V lost 0 bases, J lost 1 base, and 9 bases lay in between. The CDR3 is 15 amino acids. The CDR3 loop reads CASSYSQTLNYGYTF. CDR3 sequence (DNA): TGTGCCAGCAGTTACTCGCAGACTCTTAACTATGGCTACACCTTC.

The V and J genes are TRBV6-6 and TRBJ1-2; 8 bases agree with TRBD1. This CDR3 region has 13 residues. Germline values: CDR1 MNHNY, CDR2 SVGAGI (reference sequence). V was clipped by 6 bases and J by 8 bases; unmatched bases: 8. The CDR3 is CASSAGQAGGYTF. The CDR3 DNA follows: TGTGCCAGCAGCGCGGGACAGGCCGGGGGCTACACCTTC.